Sequencing of this TCR beta chain was carried out in a study of T cell responses to AZD1222 COVID-19 vaccine. There are 12 residues in the CDR3. The trim removed 7 bases at V and 7 bases at J, leaving 4 bases unmatched. Profiled with immunoSEQ multiplex PCR; TCRdb holds only in-frame clones, not every one. The table lists 65,000 to 90,000 clones, approximately 88% of them singletons. This rearrangement joins TRBV12-3 or TRBV12-4 to TRBJ2-1; the match to TRBD2 covers 7 bases. This receptor was obtained from an adult in good health. Sequences were derived from peripheral blood, sampled on day 0 of AZD1222 vaccination. This CDR3 reads CASTLGRNEQFF. CDR3 nucleotide sequence: TGTGCCAGCACCCTCGGGAGGAATGAGCAGTTCTTC.